The T cell receptor (beta chain) under discussion was sequenced for a study of memory CD4+ T cells and cytomegalovirus serostatus. At the level of the study: Donors were healthy Belgian adults, 8 to 10 CMV seropositive and fewer than 30 seronegative. Notes on the study in general: CMV serostatus prediction reached median AUC about 0.95, or 0.9 with US-trained model.

To note about this clone: Its antigen is not identified.

TCRdb's copy holds only in-frame clones and misses some; the assay was immunoSEQ multiplex PCR. This table holds about 60,000 clones, less than 85% found once. The sort gate was single viable CD3+CD4+CD8-CD45RO+ cells for memory CD4+ T cells. CMV serostatus came from serum IgG against pp150, pp28, p38, p52. This CDR3 has 15 amino acids. CDR1 and CDR2 from the germline V gene are SGHAT and FQNNGV. The V gene lost 6 bases and the J gene lost 0 bases, with 12 bases spanning the gap. The specimen was memory CD4+ T cells from blood. The chain is built from TRBV11-2 and TRBJ1-3, with D maybe TRBD1 (6 bases). The receptor's source is an adult in good health and CMV-seronegative. CDR3 in DNA: TGTGCCAGCAGAGCGGGGGCCAACTCTGGAAACACCATATATTTT. It translates to CASRAGANSGNTIYF. Full variable domain (remainder filled in from reference TRBV11-2 and TRBJ1-3): EAGVAQSPRYKIIEKRQSVAFWCNPISGHATLYWYQQILGQGPKLLIQFQNNGVVDDSQLPKDRFSAERLKGVDSTLKIQPAKLEDSAVYLCASRAGANSGNTIYFGEGSWLTVV.